What follows are 8 T cell receptor beta chains derived from one specimen sequenced in a study of blood T cell repertoires in COVID-19. Generated by immunoSEQ multiplex PCR, the TCRdb table keeps only in-frame clones and is missing some. The data contain 270,000 or so clones, approximately 84% of them singletons. Sequencing was carried out using peripheral blood. The receptors originated from a human donor with COVID-19, enrolled during active disease. The donor label of this sample is uncertain.

The gene calls are TRBV27 and TRBJ1-5; 9 bases match TRBD1. CDR1 and CDR2 (germline): MNHEY, SMNVEV (reference sequence). The V segment lost 5 bases and the J segment 5 bases; nucleotides outside the gene matches: 4. The CDR3 sequence is 14 residues long. The DNA for the CDR3 is TGTGCCAGCAGTGCGGACAGGGGTTATCAGCCCCAGCATTTT. Its translation: CASSADRGYQPQHF.

This clone appeared a single time. The chain recombines TRBV3-1 (or the pseudogene TRBV3-2) with TRBJ2-5; 12 positions match TRBD2. V was pared by 4 bases and J by 2 bases, with 11 bases of the junction left unmatched. This CDR3 has 18 amino acids. From germline, CDR1 is LGHDT and CDR2 YNNKEL (reference sequence). The CDR3: CASSLTSGSPVGQETQYF. The CDR3 DNA reads as TGTGCCAGCAGCCTGACTAGCGGGAGCCCTGTAGGACAAGAGACCCAGTACTTC.

The rearrangement uses TRBV19 and TRBJ2-1; D may be TRBD1 (5 bases). V gave up 2 bases and J gave up 1 base, with 9 bases separating them. Germline V lookup: CDR1 LNHDA, CDR2 SQIVND (reference sequence). The length of the CDR3 is 15 residues. The CDR3 DNA reads TGTGCCAGTAGTATACCAGGGTTGTCCTACAATGAGCAGTTCTTC. This translates into CASSIPGLSYNEQFF.

The chain uses TRBV24-1 and TRBJ2-1; 9 nucleotides agree with TRBD1. The CDR3 is 15 residues long. CDR1 KGHDR and CDR2 SFDVKD come from the germline V gene. J lost 8 bases, V lost 4 bases, and 8 bases had no gene match. CDR3: CATSDPGQGMHEQFF. In DNA form, the CDR3 reads TGTGCCACCAGTGACCCGGGACAGGGTATGCATGAGCAGTTCTTC.

The chain couples TRBV12-3 or TRBV12-4 to TRBJ1-6; possibly TRBD1 for D (6 bases). The CDR3 sequence is 12 residues long. V dropped 5 bases and J dropped 12 bases, with 11 bases sitting between them. The chain's CDR3 is CASSLTGRPLHF. CDR3 DNA sequence: TGTGCCAGCAGTCTTACAGGGAGACCCCTCCACTTT.

The rearrangement joins TRBV5-5 to TRBJ1-2, with TRBD1 matching over 9 bases. The CDR3 runs to 16 residues. With 4 bases clipped from V and 2 bases from J, the junction kept 9 bases outside the gene matches. Germline CDR1 is SGHKS and CDR2 is YYEKEE (reference sequence). This CDR3 reads CASSVRTGGGNYGYTF. CDR3 DNA: TGTGCCAGCAGCGTGAGAACAGGGGGCGGGAACTATGGCTACACCTTC.

V gene TRBV9 combines with J gene TRBJ1-6; D call uncertain. V lost 3 bases and J 6 bases, leaving 7 bases between the germline ends. This CDR3 contains 13 residues. CDR1 and CDR2 from the germline V gene are SGDLS and YYNGEE. This CDR3 reads CASSAQLNSPLHF. Written as DNA, the CDR3 is TGTGCCAGCAGCGCCCAACTTAATTCACCCCTCCACTTT. The variable domain in full, completed from reference TRBV9 and TRBJ1-6, reads DSGVTQTPKHLITATGQRVTLRCSPRSGDLSVYWYQQSLDQGLQFLIQYYNGEERAKGNILERFSAQQFPDLHSELNLSSLELGDSALYFCASSAQLNSPLHFGNGTRLTVT.

The chain couples TRBV7-2 to TRBJ2-3, with 10 bases identical to TRBD2. The germline gives CDR1 SGHTA, CDR2 FQGNSA. V shed 1 base and J 4 bases; nucleotides not matched to a gene: 2. The CDR3 loop spans 15 amino acids. The CDR3 sequence: CASSLVSGRSDTQYF. The CDR3 region has the DNA TGTGCCAGCAGCTTAGTTAGCGGGAGGTCAGATACGCAGTATTTT.